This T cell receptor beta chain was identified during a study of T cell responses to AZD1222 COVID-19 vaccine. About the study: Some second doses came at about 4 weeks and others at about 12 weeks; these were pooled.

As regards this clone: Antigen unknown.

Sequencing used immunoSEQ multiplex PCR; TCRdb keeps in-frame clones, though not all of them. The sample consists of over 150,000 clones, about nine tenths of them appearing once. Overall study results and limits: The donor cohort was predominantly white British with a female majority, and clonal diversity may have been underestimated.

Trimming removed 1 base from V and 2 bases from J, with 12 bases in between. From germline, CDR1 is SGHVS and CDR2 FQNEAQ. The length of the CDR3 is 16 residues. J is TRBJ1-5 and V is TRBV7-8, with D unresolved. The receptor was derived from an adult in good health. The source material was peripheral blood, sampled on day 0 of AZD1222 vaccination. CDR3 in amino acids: CASSLGSGGRNQPQHF. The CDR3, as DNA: TGTGCCAGCAGCTTAGGTAGTGGAGGGCGCAATCAGCCCCAGCATTTT.